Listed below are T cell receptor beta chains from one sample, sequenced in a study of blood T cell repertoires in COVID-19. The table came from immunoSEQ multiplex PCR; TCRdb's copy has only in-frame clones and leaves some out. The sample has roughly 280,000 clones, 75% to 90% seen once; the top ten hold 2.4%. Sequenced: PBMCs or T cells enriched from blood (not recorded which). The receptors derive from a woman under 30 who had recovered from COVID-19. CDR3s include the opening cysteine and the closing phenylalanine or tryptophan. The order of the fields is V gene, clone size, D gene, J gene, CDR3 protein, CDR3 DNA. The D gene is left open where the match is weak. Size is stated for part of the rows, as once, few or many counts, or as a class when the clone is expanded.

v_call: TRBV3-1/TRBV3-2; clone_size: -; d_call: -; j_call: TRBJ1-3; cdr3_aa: CASSQQSGSTGNTIYF; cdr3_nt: TGTGCCAGCAGCCAACAATCAGGGTCTACTGGAAACACCATATATTTT
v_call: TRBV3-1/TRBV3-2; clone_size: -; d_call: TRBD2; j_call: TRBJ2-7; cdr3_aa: CASSQNPGTTTYEQYF; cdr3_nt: TGTGCCAGCAGCCAGAATCCCGGGACTACTACCTACGAGCAGTACTTC
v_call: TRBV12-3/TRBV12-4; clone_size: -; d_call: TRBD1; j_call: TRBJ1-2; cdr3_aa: CASSRQGHGYTF; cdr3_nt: TGTGCCAGCAGTCGACAGGGACATGGCTACACCTTC
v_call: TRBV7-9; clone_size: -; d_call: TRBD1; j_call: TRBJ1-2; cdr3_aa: CASSTDRGNNGYTF; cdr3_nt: TGTGCCAGCAGCACCGACAGGGGGAATAATGGCTACACCTTC
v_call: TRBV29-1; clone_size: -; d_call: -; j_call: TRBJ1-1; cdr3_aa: CSVDPAQGTEAFF; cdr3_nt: TGCAGCGTTGATCCCGCCCAGGGCACTGAAGCTTTCTTT
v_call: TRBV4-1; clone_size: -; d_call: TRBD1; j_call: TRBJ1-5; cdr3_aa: CASSPRQGAAQPQHF; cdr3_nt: TGCGCCAGCAGCCCTCGACAGGGGGCGGCTCAGCCCCAGCATTTT
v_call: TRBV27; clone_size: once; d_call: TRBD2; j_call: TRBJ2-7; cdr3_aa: CASGPGGYEQYF; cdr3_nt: TGTGCCAGCGGGCCGGGGGGCTACGAGCAGTACTTC
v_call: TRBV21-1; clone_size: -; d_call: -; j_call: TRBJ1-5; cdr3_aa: CASSPTLLSNQPQHF; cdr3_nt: TGTGCCAGCAGCCCTACTTTACTTAGCAATCAGCCCCAGCATTTT
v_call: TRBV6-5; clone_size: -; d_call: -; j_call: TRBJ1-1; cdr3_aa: CASSYNGGEAFF; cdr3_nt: TGTGCCAGCAGTTACAACGGGGGGGAAGCTTTCTTT
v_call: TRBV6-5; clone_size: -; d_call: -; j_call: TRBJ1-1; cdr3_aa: CASSKGPGRTEAFF; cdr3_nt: TGTGCCAGTTCGAAAGGGCCGGGGAGAACTGAAGCTTTCTTT
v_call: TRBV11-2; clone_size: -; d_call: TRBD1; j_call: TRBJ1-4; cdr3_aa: CASSSDRGREKLFF; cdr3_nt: TGTGCCAGCAGCTCCGACAGGGGGCGGGAAAAACTGTTTTTT
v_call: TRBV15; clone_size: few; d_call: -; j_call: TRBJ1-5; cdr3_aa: CATSRDRADQPQHF; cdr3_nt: TGTGCCACCAGCAGAGATCGAGCGGATCAGCCCCAGCATTTT
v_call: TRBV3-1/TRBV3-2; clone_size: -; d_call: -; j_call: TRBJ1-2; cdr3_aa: CASSQDRGGPDYGYTF; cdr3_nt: TGTGCCAGCAGCCAAGATCGGGGAGGCCCGGACTATGGCTACACCTTC
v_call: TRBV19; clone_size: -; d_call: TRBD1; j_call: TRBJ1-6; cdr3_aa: CASSTGTGVTNSPLHF; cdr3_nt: TGTGCCAGTAGTACCGGGACAGGGGTAACCAATTCACCCCTCCACTTT
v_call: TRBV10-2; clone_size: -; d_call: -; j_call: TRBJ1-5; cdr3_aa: CASSQGTQGNQPQHF; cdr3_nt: TGCGCCAGCAGTCAGGGGACCCAGGGCAATCAGCCCCAGCATTTT
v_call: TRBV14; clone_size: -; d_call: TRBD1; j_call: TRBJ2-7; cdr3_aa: CASSLGAGGGYEQYF; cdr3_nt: TGTGCCAGCAGCCTAGGGGCAGGGGGCGGCTACGAGCAGTACTTC
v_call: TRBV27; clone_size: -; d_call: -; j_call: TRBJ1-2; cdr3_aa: CASSLSIAARGYYGYTF; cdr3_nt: TGTGCCAGCAGTTTATCGATTGCGGCACGGGGGTACTATGGCTACACCTTC
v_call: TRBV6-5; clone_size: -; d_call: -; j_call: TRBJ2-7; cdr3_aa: CASSYSTGESYEQYF; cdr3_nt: TGTGCCAGCAGTTACTCAACGGGGGAATCCTACGAGCAGTACTTC
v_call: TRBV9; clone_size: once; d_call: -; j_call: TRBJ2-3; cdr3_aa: CASSVAGASTDTQYF; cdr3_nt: TGTGCCAGCAGCGTAGCAGGGGCTAGCACAGATACGCAGTATTTT
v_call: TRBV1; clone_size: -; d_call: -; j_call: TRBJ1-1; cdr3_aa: CTSSVKTGNTEAFF; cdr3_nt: TGCACCAGCAGTGTTAAAACAGGGAACACTGAAGCTTTCTTT
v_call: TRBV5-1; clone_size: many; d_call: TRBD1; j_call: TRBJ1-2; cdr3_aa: CASSIGTAYGYTF; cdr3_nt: TGCGCCAGCAGCATAGGGACAGCCTATGGCTACACCTTC
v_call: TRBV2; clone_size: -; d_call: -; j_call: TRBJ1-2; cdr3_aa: CASSELESGTGYTF; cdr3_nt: TGTGCCAGCAGTGAGTTGGAGTCCGGAACTGGCTACACCTTC
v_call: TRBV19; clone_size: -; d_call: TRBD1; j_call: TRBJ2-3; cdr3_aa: CASSIGPGGGTDTQYF; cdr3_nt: TGTGCCAGTAGTATAGGGCCAGGGGGAGGCACAGATACGCAGTATTTT
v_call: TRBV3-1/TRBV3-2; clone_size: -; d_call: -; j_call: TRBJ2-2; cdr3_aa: CASSSIPGNTGELFF; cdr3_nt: TGTGCCAGCAGCTCTATACCAGGGAACACCGGGGAGCTGTTTTTT
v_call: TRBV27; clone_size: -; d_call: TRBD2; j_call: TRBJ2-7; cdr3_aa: CASSSGLASWEQYF; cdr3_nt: TGTGCCAGCAGTTCGGGACTAGCGTCTTGGGAGCAGTACTTC
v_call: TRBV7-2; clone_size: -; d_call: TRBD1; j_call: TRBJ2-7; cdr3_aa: CASSLRQGMNHEQYF; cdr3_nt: TGTGCCAGCAGCTTAAGACAGGGGATGAACCACGAGCAGTACTTC
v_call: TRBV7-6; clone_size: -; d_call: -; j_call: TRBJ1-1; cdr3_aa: CASSKSPSGNTEAFF; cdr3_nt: TGTGCCAGCAGTAAAAGTCCCTCGGGGAACACTGAAGCTTTCTTT
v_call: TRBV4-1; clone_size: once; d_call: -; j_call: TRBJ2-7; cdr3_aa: CASSQGSFYEQYF; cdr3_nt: TGCGCCAGCAGCCAAGGTTCGTTCTACGAGCAGTACTTC
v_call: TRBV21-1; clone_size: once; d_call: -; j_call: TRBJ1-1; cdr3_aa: CASSKERRTGFPEAFF; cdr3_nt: TGTGCCAGCAGCAAAGAGAGAAGGACAGGGTTCCCTGAAGCTTTCTTT
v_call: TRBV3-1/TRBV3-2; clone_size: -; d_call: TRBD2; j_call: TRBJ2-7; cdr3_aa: CASSQDGGLAGGREQYF; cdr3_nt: TGTGCCAGCAGCCAAGATGGGGGACTAGCGGGGGGGCGCGAGCAGTACTTC
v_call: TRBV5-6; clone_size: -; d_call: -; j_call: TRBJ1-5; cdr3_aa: CASKRSGIPQPQHF; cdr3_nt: TGTGCCAGCAAAAGGTCAGGGATACCCCAGCCCCAGCATTTT
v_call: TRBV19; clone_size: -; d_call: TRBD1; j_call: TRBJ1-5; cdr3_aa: CASSPDRARGNQPQHF; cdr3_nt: TGTGCCAGTAGTCCGGACAGGGCAAGGGGCAATCAGCCCCAGCATTTT
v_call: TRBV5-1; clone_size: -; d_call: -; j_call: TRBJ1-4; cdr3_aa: CASSFVPGGEKLFF; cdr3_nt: TGCGCCAGCAGCTTCGTTCCCGGGGGTGAAAAACTGTTTTTT